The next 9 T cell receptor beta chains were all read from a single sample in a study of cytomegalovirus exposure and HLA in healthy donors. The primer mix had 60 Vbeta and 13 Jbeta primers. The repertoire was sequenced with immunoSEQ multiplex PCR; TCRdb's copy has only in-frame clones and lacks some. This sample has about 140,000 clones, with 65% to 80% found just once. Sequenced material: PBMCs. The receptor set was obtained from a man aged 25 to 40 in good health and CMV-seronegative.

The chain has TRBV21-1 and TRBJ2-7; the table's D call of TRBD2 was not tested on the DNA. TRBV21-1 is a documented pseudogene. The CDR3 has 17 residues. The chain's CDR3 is CASIDTSQDGVGNEQYF. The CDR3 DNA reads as TGTGCCAGCATCGACACTAGCCAAGACGGAGTGGGAAACGAGCAGTACTTC.

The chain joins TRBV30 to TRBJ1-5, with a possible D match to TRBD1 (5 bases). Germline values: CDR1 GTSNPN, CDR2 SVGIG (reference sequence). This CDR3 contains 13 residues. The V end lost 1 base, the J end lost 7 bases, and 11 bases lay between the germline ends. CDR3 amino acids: CAWSEAGRQPQHF. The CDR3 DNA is TGTGCCTGGAGTGAAGCAGGGAGGCAGCCCCAGCATTTT.

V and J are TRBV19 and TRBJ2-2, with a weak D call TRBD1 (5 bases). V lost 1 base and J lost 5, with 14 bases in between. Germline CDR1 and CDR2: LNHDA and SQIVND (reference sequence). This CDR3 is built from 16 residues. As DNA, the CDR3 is TGTGCCAGTAGTATAGTTAAAGGGGTAGAGACCGGGGAGCTGTTTTTT. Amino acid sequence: CASSIVKGVETGELFF.

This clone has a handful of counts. The CDR3 DNA follows: TGCGCCAGCAGCCAAGATAATTTCCAGGGCGATGAGCAGTTCTTC. Translation gives CASSQDNFQGDEQFF. The rearrangement joins TRBV4-1 to TRBJ2-1; a weak D match, TRBD1 (5 bases). Germline CDR1 is MGHRA and CDR2 is YSYEKL. This CDR3 is built from 15 residues. Trimming took off 0 bases at V and 8 bases at J, with 14 bases between the two ends.

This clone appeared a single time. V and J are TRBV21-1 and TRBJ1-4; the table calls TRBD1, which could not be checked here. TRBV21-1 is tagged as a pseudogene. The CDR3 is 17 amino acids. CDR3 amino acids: CASSKALRGQGGEKLFF. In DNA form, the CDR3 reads TGTGCCAGCAGCAAAGCGCTGAGGGGACAGGGTGGAGAAAAACTGTTTTTT.

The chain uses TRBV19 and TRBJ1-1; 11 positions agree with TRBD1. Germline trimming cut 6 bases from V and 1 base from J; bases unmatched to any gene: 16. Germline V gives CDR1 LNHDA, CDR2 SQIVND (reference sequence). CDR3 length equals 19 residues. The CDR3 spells CASRPDPGTGGATNTEAFF. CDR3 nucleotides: TGTGCCAGTAGACCGGACCCCGGGACAGGGGGGGCCACGAACACTGAAGCTTTCTTT.

This CDR3 reads CASLGGGLWNEQFF. The CDR3 DNA reads as TGTGCCAGCCTGGGGGGGGGCCTCTGGAATGAGCAGTTCTTC. This chain joins TRBV11-2 and TRBJ2-1; tentative D call: TRBD2 (7 bases). The CDR3 length is 14 residues. V lost 8 bases and J 7 bases, leaving 18 bases between the germline ends. Germline V lookup: CDR1 SGHAT, CDR2 FQNNGV.

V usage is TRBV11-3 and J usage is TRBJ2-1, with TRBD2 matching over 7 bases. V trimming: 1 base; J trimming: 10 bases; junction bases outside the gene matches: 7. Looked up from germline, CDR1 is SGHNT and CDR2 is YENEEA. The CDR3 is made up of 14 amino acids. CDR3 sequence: CASSLGREFGEQFF. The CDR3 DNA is TGTGCCAGCAGCTTAGGGCGGGAGTTCGGCGAGCAGTTCTTC. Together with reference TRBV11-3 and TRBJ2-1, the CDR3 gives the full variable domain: EAGVVQSPRYKIIEKKQPVAFWCNPISGHNTLYWYLQNLGQGPELLIRYENEEAVDDSQLPKDRFSAERLKGVDSTLKIQPAELGDSAVYLCASSLGREFGEQFFGPGTRLTVL.

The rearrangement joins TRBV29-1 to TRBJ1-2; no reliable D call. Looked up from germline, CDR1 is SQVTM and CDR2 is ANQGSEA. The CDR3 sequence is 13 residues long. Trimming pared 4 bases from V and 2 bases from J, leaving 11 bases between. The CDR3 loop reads CSVVRTGNYGYTF. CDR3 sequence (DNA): TGCAGCGTTGTGAGAACGGGAAACTATGGCTACACCTTC. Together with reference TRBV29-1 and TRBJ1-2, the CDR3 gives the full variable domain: SAVISQKPSRDICQRGTSLTIQCQVDSQVTMMFWYRQQPGQSLTLIATANQGSEATYESGFVIDKFPISRPNLTFSTLTVSNMSPEDSSIYLCSVVRTGNYGYTFGSGTRLTVV.